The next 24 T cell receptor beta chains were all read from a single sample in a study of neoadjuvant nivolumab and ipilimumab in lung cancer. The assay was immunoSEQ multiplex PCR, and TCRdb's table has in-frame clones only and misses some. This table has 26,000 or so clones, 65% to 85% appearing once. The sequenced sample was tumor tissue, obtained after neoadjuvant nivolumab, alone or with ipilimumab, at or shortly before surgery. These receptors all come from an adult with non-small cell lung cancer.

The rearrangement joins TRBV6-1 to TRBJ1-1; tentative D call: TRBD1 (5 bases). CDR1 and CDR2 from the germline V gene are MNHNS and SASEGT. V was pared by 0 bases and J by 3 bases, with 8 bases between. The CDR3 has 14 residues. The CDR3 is CASSEAEGDTEAFF. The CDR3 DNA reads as TGTGCCAGCAGTGAAGCGGAAGGGGACACTGAAGCTTTCTTT.

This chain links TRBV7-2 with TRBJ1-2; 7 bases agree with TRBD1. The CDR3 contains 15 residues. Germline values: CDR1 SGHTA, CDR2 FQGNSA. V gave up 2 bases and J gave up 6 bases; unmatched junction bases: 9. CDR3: CASSLHTGARDGYTF. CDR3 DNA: TGTGCCAGCAGCTTACACACAGGGGCTCGGGATGGCTACACCTTC.

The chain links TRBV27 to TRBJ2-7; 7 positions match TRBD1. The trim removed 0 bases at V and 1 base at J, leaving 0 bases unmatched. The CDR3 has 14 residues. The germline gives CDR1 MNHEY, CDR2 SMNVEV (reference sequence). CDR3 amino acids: CASSLSQGSYEQYF. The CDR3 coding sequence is TGTGCCAGCAGTTTATCACAGGGGTCCTACGAGCAGTACTTC.

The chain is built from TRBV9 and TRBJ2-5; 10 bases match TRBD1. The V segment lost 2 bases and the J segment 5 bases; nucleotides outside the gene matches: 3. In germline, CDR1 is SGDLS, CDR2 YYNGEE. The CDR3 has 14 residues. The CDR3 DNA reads TGTGCCAGCAGCGTGACAGGGGGCGTGGAGACCCAGTACTTC. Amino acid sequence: CASSVTGGVETQYF.

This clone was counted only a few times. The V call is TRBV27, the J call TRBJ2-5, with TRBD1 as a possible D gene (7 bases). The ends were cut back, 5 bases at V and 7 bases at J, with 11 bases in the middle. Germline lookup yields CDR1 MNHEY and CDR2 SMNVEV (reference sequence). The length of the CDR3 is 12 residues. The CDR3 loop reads CASSGTAGTQYF. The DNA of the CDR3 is TGTGCCAGCAGTGGGACAGCGGGGACCCAGTACTTC.

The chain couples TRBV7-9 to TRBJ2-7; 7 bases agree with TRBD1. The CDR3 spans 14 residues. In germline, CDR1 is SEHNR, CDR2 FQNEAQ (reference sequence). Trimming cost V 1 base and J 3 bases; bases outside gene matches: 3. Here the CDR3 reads CASSLETGNYEQYF. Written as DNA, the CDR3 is TGTGCCAGCAGCTTAGAGACAGGGAACTACGAGCAGTACTTC.

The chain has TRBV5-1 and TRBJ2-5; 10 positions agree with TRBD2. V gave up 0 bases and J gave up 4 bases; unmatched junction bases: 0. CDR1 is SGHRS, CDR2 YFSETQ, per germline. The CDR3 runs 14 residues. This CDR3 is CASSLASGGETQYF. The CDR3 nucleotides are TGCGCCAGCAGCTTGGCTAGCGGGGGAGAGACCCAGTACTTC.

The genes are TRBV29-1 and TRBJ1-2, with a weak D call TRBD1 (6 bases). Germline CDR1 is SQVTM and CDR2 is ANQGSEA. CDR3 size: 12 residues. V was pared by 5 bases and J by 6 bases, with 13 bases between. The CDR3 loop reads CSVRRQEDGYTF. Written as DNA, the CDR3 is TGCAGCGTTCGTAGACAGGAGGATGGCTACACCTTC.

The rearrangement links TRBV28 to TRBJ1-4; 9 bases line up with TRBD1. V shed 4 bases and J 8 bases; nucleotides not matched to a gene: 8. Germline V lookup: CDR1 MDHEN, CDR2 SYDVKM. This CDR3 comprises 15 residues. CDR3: CASSSPGQGNEKLFF. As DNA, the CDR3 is TGTGCCAGCAGTTCTCCGGGACAGGGAAACGAAAAACTGTTTTTT.

The CDR3 DNA follows: TGTGCCAGCAGCCAAGAGTCAACAGGGAGAACTGAAGCTTTCTTT. This translates into CASSQESTGRTEAFF. This chain connects TRBV4-2 to TRBJ1-1, with a weak D call TRBD1 (6 bases). V shed 0 bases and J shed 5 bases, with 13 bases lying between them. This CDR3 region has 15 residues. In germline, CDR1 is LGHNA, CDR2 YNFKEQ.

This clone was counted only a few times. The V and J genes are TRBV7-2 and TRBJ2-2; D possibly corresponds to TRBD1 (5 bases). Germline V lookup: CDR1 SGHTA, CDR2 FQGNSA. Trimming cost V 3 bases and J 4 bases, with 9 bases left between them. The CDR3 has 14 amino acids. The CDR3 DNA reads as TGTGCCAGCAGCTTCCAGGGCGGCACCGGGGAGCTGTTTTTT. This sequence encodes CASSFQGGTGELFF.

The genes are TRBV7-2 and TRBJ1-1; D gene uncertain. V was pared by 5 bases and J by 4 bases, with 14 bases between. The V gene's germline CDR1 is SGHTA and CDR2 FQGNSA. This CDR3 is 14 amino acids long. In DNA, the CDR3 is TGTGCCAGCAGCATAAACTCTGCGGGCACTGAAGCTTTCTTT. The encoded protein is CASSINSAGTEAFF.

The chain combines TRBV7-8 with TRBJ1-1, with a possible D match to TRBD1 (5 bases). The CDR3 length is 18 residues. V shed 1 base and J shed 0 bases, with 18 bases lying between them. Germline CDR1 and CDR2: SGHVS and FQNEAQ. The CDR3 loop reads CASSLGGALLQVNTEAFF. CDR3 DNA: TGTGCCAGCAGCTTAGGAGGGGCCCTTCTACAGGTGAACACTGAAGCTTTCTTT.

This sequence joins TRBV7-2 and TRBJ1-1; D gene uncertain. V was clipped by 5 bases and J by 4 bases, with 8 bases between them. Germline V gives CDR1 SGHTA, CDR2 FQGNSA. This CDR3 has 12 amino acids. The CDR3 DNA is TGTGCCAGCAGCCAATCGACCACTGAAGCTTTCTTT. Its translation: CASSQSTTEAFF.

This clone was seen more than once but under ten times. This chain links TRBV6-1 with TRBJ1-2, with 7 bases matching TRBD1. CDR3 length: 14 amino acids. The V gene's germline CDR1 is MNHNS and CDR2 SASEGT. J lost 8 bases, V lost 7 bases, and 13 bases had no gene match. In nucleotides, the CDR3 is TGTGCCAGCACCCCCGAGATGACAGGGAAGGGCTACACCTTC. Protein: CASTPEMTGKGYTF.

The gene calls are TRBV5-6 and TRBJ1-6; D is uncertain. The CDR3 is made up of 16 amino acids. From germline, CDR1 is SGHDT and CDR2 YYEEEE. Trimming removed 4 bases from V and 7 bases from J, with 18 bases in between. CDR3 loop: CASSRSPTSENSPLHF. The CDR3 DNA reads TGTGCCAGCAGCCGATCTCCGACATCAGAAAATTCACCCCTCCACTTT.

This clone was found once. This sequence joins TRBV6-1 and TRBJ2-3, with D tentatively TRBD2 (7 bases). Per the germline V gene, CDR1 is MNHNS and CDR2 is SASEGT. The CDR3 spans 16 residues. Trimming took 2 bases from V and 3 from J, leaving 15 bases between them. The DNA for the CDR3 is TGTGCCAGCAGTGAAAATCGGGGGGCAATTACAGATACGCAGTATTTT. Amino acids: CASSENRGAITDTQYF.

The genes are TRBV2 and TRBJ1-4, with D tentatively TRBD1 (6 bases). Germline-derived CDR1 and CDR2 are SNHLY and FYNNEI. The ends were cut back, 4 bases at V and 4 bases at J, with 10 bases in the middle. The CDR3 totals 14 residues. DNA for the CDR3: TGTGCCAGCAGTGTGGACAGAAGTAATGAAAAACTGTTTTTT. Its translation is CASSVDRSNEKLFF.

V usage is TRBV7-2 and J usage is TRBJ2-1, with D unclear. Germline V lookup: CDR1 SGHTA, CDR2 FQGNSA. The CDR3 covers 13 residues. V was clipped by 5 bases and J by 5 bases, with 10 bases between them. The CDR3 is CASSLDRNNEQFF. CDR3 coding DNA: TGTGCCAGCAGCCTTGACCGAAACAATGAGCAGTTCTTC.

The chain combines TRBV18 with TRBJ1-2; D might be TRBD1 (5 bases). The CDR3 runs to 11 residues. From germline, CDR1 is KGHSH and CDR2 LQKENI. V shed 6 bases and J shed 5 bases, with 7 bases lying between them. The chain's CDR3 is CASSQGYGYTF. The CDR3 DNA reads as TGTGCCAGCTCGCAGGGATATGGCTACACCTTC.

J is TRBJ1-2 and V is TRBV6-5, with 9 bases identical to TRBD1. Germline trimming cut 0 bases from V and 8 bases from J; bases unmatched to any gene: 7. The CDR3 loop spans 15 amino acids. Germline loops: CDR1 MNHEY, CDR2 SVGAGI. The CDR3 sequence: CASSYSRTGESGYTF. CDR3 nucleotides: TGTGCCAGCAGTTACTCGAGGACAGGGGAGTCGGGCTACACCTTC.

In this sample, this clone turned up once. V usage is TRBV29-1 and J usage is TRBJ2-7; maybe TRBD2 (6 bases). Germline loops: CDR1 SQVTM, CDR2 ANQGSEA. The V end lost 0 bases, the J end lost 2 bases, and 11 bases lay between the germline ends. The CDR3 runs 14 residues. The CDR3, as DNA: TGCAGCGTTGAAGATCGGGGAGGAACCTACGAGCAGTACTTC. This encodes CSVEDRGGTYEQYF.

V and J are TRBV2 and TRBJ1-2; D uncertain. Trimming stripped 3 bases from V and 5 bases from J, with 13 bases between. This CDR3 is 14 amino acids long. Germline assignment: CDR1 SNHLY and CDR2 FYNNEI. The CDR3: CASSDQRGFYGYTF. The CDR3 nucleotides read TGTGCCAGCAGTGACCAGCGCGGGTTTTATGGCTACACCTTC.

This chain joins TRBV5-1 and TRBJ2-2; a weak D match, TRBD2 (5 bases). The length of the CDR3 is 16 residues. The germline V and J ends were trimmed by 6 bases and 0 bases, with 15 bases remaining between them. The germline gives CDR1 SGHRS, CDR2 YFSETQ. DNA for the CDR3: TGCGCCAGCACCCCGAGGGAGAAAACGAACACCGGGGAGCTGTTTTTT. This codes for CASTPREKTNTGELFF.